Listed here is a single T cell receptor (beta chain). Its antigen is unknown. No much larger clone is present one base from it, and per-base qualities are unavailable. This entry is derived from a study of cytomegalovirus exposure and HLA in healthy donors listed by TCRdb under 2017. As for the study more broadly: According to an earlier analysis of 450 to 650 of the donors, some 170 million T cells yielded 90 million to 130 million unique TCR beta sequences and about 280 Gb of sequence data. Around 320 gigabases of sequencing data and some 85 million unique TCR sequences were included in an early release covering roughly 600 HLA-typed donors. Of the approximately 400 genotyped donors, approximately 81% were placed in the genetic ancestry cluster associated with self-reported Caucasian donors. The study aimed to test whether cataloging public T cell receptors could reveal signatures of past pathogen exposure. The T cell repertoires of about 700 subjects were profiled by immunosequencing and related to cytomegalovirus serostatus. Along with the roughly 700-subject first cohort, a separate validation cohort of approximately 110 different subjects was used. The study combined high-throughput TCR immunosequencing, statistical association of individual TCRs with disease status, and machine learning to predict cytomegalovirus infection status. A later analysis re-examined previously published TCR beta repertoires from roughly 720 donors and added high-resolution HLA genotyping to investigate patterns of TCR occurrence. Rather than drawing on any new phenotypic data, the later analysis identified candidate immune exposures from TCR beta sequences and the way those sequences occurred across donors. To decide whether each TCR beta V gene segment behaved as functional or pseudogenic, an earlier analysis of approximately 620 of the donors relied on high-throughput TCR beta sequencing. Donor age, sex, ethnicity and CMV serostatus were collected together with the repertoire data. A later genetic analysis took genome-wide SNP genotypes for 398 of the 666 donors and used that subset as a discovery cohort. Every repertoire in the discovery cohort had been generated on one and the same sequencing platform. Class I and class II HLA loci were covered by the typing at four-digit resolution. Typing coverage varied by locus: 629-630 donors for A, B, C, DRB1 and DQB1; under 550 for DQA1; over 600 for DPA1; 450 to 480 for DPB1. About five DR-DQ haplotypes were handled as single units for association and clustering, since linkage in the cohort was strong. On average, roughly 250,000 unique TCR beta nucleotide sequences were sequenced per donor among a few hundred genotyped donors of the cohort, with around 19% of those sequences being non-productive.

Overall study results and their limits: Immune exposure information for the cohort was limited to CMV serostatus. According to the authors, the approach could potentially be generalized to other disease states and immunological phenotypes. A further reported finding was that TCR beta sequences accurately predicted the HLA-A and HLA-B alleles for most subjects in the first cohort. In a later analysis, HLA-associated TCR beta chains showed more clonal expansion and lower generation probabilities than non-associated chains that were equally common. Because counts were too low, around 18 rarely observed V segments, including chromosome 9 orphons, were left out of the earlier analysis of about 620 of the donors. Because the 87-base-pair reads could not distinguish some IMGT-functional V segments, including TRBV6-2 and TRBV6-3, those segments were excluded. Correlated functional status among segregating V segments might be attributable to linkage disequilibrium, but an unknown experimental factor could not be ruled out. According to a later analysis, most CMV-associated TCR beta chains appeared to be HLA-restricted, and the HLA associations seemed to be driven largely by CMV exposure. Sequencing depth was assumed to be roughly uniform across donors in the presence/absence analyses, though that assumption may not hold. Only TCR beta chains were sequenced in this cohort, and the absence of alpha or paired-chain data limited detectable features. In a later analysis, the rate of TCR association differed among HLA loci, with DRB1 alleles having the most associated TCRs and HLA-C alleles having the fewest. A group of highly shared sequence variants was considered likely to be a technical artifact of the sequencing pipeline. Because HLA typing was unavailable for some donors at each locus, only the typed subset was used in association tests. In vitro tests confirmed that three of the cytomegalovirus-associated TCR beta chains recognize cytomegalovirus antigens. Across donors, most TCR sequences were observed very rarely, whereas some public TCRs were present in many individuals. In an earlier analysis of approximately 590 of the donors, most TCR beta V segments appeared in productive rearrangements about 87% or about 30% of the time, broadly matching IMGT annotations. When HLA alleles, especially DR and DQ, strongly co-occurred, attributing TCR associations to individual alleles was difficult. V-gene and J-gene trimming of TCR beta chains was associated with a missense DCLRE1C variant in a later genetic analysis, and the association was replicated in an independent cohort. Several of the top co-occurrence clusters appeared to be linked to parvovirus B19, influenza, CMV and Epstein-Barr virus, according to a later analysis. In both the original and validation cohorts, the classifier was reported to diagnose cytomegalovirus status with high specificity and sensitivity. In the study, roughly 160 TCR beta chains were listed as associated with cytomegalovirus. A later genetic analysis reported fewer N-insertions in productive TCRs among donors in an Asian-associated ancestry cluster than the 666-donor mean. Specific HLA alleles were associated with 16,951 TCR beta sequences at a false discovery rate of 0.05 in a later analysis.

The cohort consisted of hundreds of healthy bone marrow donors. At the time of sampling, all cohort members were nominally healthy, though unrecorded immune exposures were likely present. The donor was CMV seronegative and was included in the group of 352 seronegative cohort members. Each donor provided a peripheral blood sample, and peripheral blood mononuclear cells were used for TCR beta sequencing. Genomic DNA was extracted from the blood cell samples with the Qiagen DNeasy Blood Extraction Kit. Library preparation employed the immunoSEQ multiplex PCR assay. A mixture of 60 forward primers for TCR Vbeta segments and 13 reverse primers for TCR Jbeta segments was used in the multiplex PCR. A multiplex PCR assay on genomic DNA amplified the CDR3 region of rearranged TCR beta genes. Amplified TCR beta libraries were sequenced as 87-base-pair reads on the Illumina HiSeq System. Regarding the original processing steps: A later analysis counted around 72 million unique TCR beta chains across the 650 to 800 repertoires, and around 12 million of these chains were shared by at least two donors. To remove PCR and sequencing errors, raw reads were error-corrected and collapsed into unique sequences using a nearest-neighbor algorithm that merged closely related sequences. To assign V, D and J gene segments, CDR3 sequences were aligned to IMGT reference sequences. For a sequence to be retained, a match of at least six nucleotides to both a V gene segment and a J gene segment was required. A rearrangement was called productive if the CDR3 had no stop codons and remained in frame with V and J, and every other rearrangement was called non-productive. CDR3 was defined according to IMGT convention as the region running from the second conserved V-encoded cysteine to the conserved J-encoded phenylalanine. Sequences without an unambiguous match to a single V gene segment were excluded from the earlier analysis of several hundred of the donors. In an earlier analysis of 450 to 750 of the donors, a V segment was called functional when productive rearrangements were above 56.7%, and segregating when the standard deviation between donors exceeded 5%. A statistical classification framework was developed to diagnose cytomegalovirus status using the catalog of TCR beta chain sequences. A later analysis assigned V and J genes by comparing TCR nucleotide sequences with IMGT/GENE-DB human TR gene sequences. The TCRdist pipeline was used in a later analysis to assign CDR3 sequences and most-parsimonious VDJ recombination scenarios. In a later analysis, each TCR beta chain was defined by its CDR3 amino acid sequence together with its V-gene family, and reads lacking a unique V-gene family were excluded. In a later analysis, nearly 600 highly shared, low-generation-probability nucleotide sequences were removed to address suspected cross-contamination and a sequencing artifact. A later analysis calculated a clonal expansion index for each public chain from normalized within-repertoire ranks of inferred template counts. In a later analysis, generation probabilities were computed with a VDJ recombination model fitted to out-of-frame rearrangements, and the resulting probabilities were checked against IGoR. In a later analysis, TCR-TCR, TCR-HLA and TCR-CMV co-occurrence was scored with hypergeometric tests, and a repertoire-size bias correction was applied to TCR pairs. A later analysis estimated false discovery rates by permuting HLA or CMV assignments 20 times. In a later analysis, co-occurring TCRs were grouped using DBSCAN, and TCRdist sequence similarity was added for clustering within HLA-allele-positive subsets. For co-occurrence clustering, repertoires with fewer than 30,000 or more than 120,000 public chains were excluded, along with roughly five repertoires with anomalous nucleotide sharing. TCRdb carries this immuneACCESS record with in-frame sequences only. Its versions omit some clonotypes, under half of them owing to an unresolved V gene in the studies checked, with the rest unexplained. V, J and clone size are taken as reported in that table, and D and trimming were inferred from the DNA itself. The sample table shows under 200,000 clones, and over 60% are seen once. Under 7.5% of the sample goes to the ten largest clones.

According to the germline V gene, CDR1 reads MNHEY and CDR2 reads SVGAGI. Counted from cysteine to phenylalanine, this CDR3 has 15 amino acids. Only the CDR3 region is kept as DNA, spanning 45 bases read in frame from base 1. V has 6 bases trimmed and J has 3 bases trimmed; junction bases matching no gene number 2. This clonotype was sampled from a man aged 40-55 years in good health and CMV-seronegative. Specimen: PBMCs. The V and J genes are TRBV6-5 and TRBJ2-3; TRBD2 fits 14 bases in the junction. The CDR3 region reads CASSGLAGGTDTQYF. The nucleotide sequence is given as TGTGCCAGCAGCGGACTAGCGGGAGGTACAGATACGCAGTATTTT.